The TCR beta chain described here comes from a study of blood T cell repertoires in COVID-19. Turning to the study itself: From the United States, Italy and Spain came samples of acute and convalescent COVID-19. Sample material is recorded as cDNA or gDNA derived from T cells, B-cell-depleted T cells, or PBMCs.

CDR3 length: 17 amino acids. V lost 0 bases and J 6 bases, leaving 19 bases between the germline ends. In germline, CDR1 is SGHRS, CDR2 YFSETQ. The data were produced by immunoSEQ multiplex PCR, yet TCRdb's version contains in-frame clones alone and is incomplete. Of 100,000 or so clones listed, about 92% were seen once; the top ten hold 5% to 6%. The sequencing input was peripheral blood. This sequence originates from a man aged 45 to 65 with active COVID-19. The V and J genes are TRBV5-1 and TRBJ2-1; no clear D gene. The CDR3 region has the DNA TGCGCCAGCAGCTTGGGGCCCACCGTCCTTCGCAGCAATGAGCAGTTCTTC. This sequence encodes CASSLGPTVLRSNEQFF.